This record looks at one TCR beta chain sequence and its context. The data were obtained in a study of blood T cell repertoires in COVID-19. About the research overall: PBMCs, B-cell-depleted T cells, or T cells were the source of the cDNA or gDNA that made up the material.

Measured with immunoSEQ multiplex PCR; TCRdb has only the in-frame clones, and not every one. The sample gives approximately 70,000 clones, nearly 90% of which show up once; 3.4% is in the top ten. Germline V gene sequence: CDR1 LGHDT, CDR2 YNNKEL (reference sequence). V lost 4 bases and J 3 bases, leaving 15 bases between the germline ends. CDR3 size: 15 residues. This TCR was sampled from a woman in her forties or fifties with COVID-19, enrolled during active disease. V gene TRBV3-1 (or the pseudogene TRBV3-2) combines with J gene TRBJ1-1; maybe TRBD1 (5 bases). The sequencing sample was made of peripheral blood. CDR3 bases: TGTGCCAGCAGCCCTATGGGGGGGGGAGACACTGAAGCTTTCTTT. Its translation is CASSPMGGGDTEAFF.